This entry concerns a single T cell receptor beta chain. Its antigen is as yet unknown. This specimen comes from a study of a mutant IDH1 vaccine in newly diagnosed glioma. Overall study: The start of vaccination came 4-6 weeks after radiotherapy alone, or with temozolomide cycles. Former treatment meant radiotherapy, temozolomide, or both; the majority had gotten both.

Time point given: week 35, safety follow-up. Each dose of the vaccine consisted of 300 ug of mutant IDH1 20-mer peptide, with topical imiquimod. Germline lookup yields CDR1 LNHDA and CDR2 SQIVND (reference sequence). The junction had 6 bases not matched to a gene; V was cut back by 7 bases and J by 3 bases. CDR3 length: 15 residues. The assay was immunoSEQ multiplex PCR, and TCRdb's table has in-frame clones only and misses some. The table records about 46,000 clones, 85% to 95% of them present only once. This clonotype was sampled from a man aged 45-60 years with glioma. The source was PBMCs, collected from a glioma patient whose treatment included an IDH1 peptide vaccine. The chain employs TRBV19 and TRBJ2-2; TRBD1 matches 9 bases. The DNA of the CDR3 is TGTGCCAGTAACTATTGGGACAGGGACACCGGGGAGCTGTTTTTT. Its translation: CASNYWDRDTGELFF.